This TCR beta chain stems from a study of blood T cell repertoires in COVID-19. Study in general: Donors in the United States, Italy and Spain gave samples during acute or convalescent COVID-19.

CDR1 is MDHEN and CDR2 is SYDVKM in the germline V gene. The CDR3 spans 11 residues. V was cut by 5 bases and J by 10 bases, with 10 bases left in between. It was during active infection that Seattle patients were enrolled and then longitudinally followed. Repertoires were generated with immunoSEQ multiplex PCR, while TCRdb's copy carries only in-frame clones and drops some. The data hold tens of thousands of clones, with approximately 79% observed a single time. The specimen sequenced was peripheral blood. The TCR sequence derives from a man between 65 and 85 years old with COVID-19, enrolled during active disease. The gene calls are TRBV28 and TRBJ2-3; D unresolved. The CDR3 DNA is TGTGCCAGCAGTCAAACTTCGGCGCAGTATTTT. It yields the protein CASSQTSAQYF.